A selection of T cell receptor beta chains follows, all from one sample in a study of vaccination effects on CD4 cells after COVID-19. Method: immunoSEQ multiplex PCR; TCRdb's copy keeps in-frame clones and lacks some. The profile shows around 40,000 clones, approximately 72% of them singletons. These receptors have no known antigen. Sequencing used CD4+ T cells from PBMCs cultured with a peptide pool, obtained before COVID-19 vaccination. The origin of the receptors is a human donor who had a prior SARS-CoV-2 infection. Both conserved end residues are part of each CDR3. A D gene is named only where the DNA matches it firmly. Part of the rows lack a size; the others show once, few, many or a class for expanded clones.

clone_size j_call d_call v_call cdr3_length cdr3_aa cdr3_nt
. TRBJ2-5 . TRBV4-3 14 CASSQDRLQETQYF TGCGCCAGCAGCCAAGATCGGCTACAAGAGACCCAGTACTTC
. TRBJ2-3 . TRBV10-3 15 CAISEVTVSTDTQYF TGTGCCATCAGTGAGGTCACGGTTAGCACAGATACGCAGTATTTT
few TRBJ2-7 . TRBV5-4 12 CASSRGVDEQYF TGTGCCAGCTCTCGGGGAGTGGACGAGCAGTACTTC
. TRBJ2-5 TRBD2 TRBV18 16 CASSPTGAGDRETQYF TGTGCCAGCTCACCAACGGGAGCGGGAGATCGAGAGACCCAGTACTTC
. TRBJ2-5 . TRBV7-8 13 CASSWRRGETQYF TGTGCCAGCAGCTGGCGAAGGGGTGAGACCCAGTACTTC
. TRBJ2-7 TRBD2 TRBV2 13 CASGTSGNYEQYF TGTGCCAGTGGGACTAGCGGGAACTACGAGCAGTACTTC
. TRBJ2-2 . TRBV19 16 CASSPRALSNTGELFF TGTGCCAGTAGTCCCCGAGCCCTTTCGAACACCGGGGAGCTGTTTTTT
. TRBJ1-1 . TRBV7-3 14 CASSLGGKNTEAFF TGTGCCAGCAGCTTAGGGGGGAAGAACACTGAAGCTTTCTTT
. TRBJ2-2 . TRBV5-1 15 CASSLLPANTGELFF TGCGCCAGCAGCTTGCTCCCAGCGAACACCGGGGAGCTGTTTTTT
. TRBJ2-1 TRBD2 TRBV20-1 16 CSASGQAGSPRDEQFF TGCAGTGCTAGTGGCCAAGCGGGATCCCCGCGGGATGAGCAGTTCTTC
. TRBJ2-2 TRBD1 TRBV7-2 14 CASSGQGLTGELFF TGTGCCAGCAGCGGACAGGGGTTAACCGGGGAGCTGTTTTTT
few TRBJ2-2 TRBD2 TRBV11-3 15 CASGPGLVETGELFF TGTGCCAGCGGCCCGGGACTAGTAGAGACCGGGGAGCTGTTTTTT
. TRBJ2-7 . TRBV2 14 CASSVKDSGYEQYF TGTGCCAGCAGTGTAAAGGACAGTGGCTACGAGCAGTACTTC
. TRBJ2-5 TRBD1 TRBV18 15 CASSPQGTAQETQYF TGTGCCAGCTCACCCCAAGGGACAGCACAAGAGACCCAGTACTTC
. TRBJ2-7 TRBD2 TRBV5-1 13 CASRKAGEYEQYF TGCGCCAGCAGGAAAGCGGGGGAGTACGAGCAGTACTTC
. TRBJ1-1 . TRBV12-3/TRBV12-4 13 CASSSRLRATAFF TGTGCCAGCAGTTCCCGCCTCCGGGCTACAGCTTTCTTT
. TRBJ2-3 . TRBV9 16 CASRPLTGVTTDTQYF TGTGCCAGCAGACCTCTTACGGGGGTGACCACAGATACGCAGTATTTT
. TRBJ2-5 TRBD2 TRBV3-1/TRBV3-2 17 CASSQDSLAGAQETQYF TGTGCCAGCAGCCAAGATTCCCTAGCGGGGGCCCAAGAGACCCAGTACTTC
. TRBJ1-1 . TRBV3-1/TRBV3-2 11 CASSQGVVAFF TGTGCCAGCAGCCAAGGCGTTGTAGCTTTCTTT
. TRBJ1-2 . TRBV28 12 CASSSGQYGYTF TGTGCCAGCAGTTCGGGACAATATGGCTACACCTTC
few TRBJ2-1 TRBD1 TRBV14 14 CASSPRQGWNEQFF TGTGCCAGCAGCCCAAGACAGGGTTGGAATGAGCAGTTCTTC
. TRBJ2-1 TRBD2 TRBV4-3 17 CASSQGSSGRAYNEQFF TGCGCCAGCAGCCAAGGCTCTAGCGGGAGGGCCTACAATGAGCAGTTCTTC
. TRBJ2-5 . TRBV9 13 CASSDRVRETQYF TGTGCCAGCAGCGACAGGGTTAGGGAGACCCAGTACTTC
. TRBJ2-2 . TRBV18 14 CASSPPSRPGELFF TGTGCCAGCTCACCACCTTCCCGCCCCGGGGAGCTGTTTTTT
. TRBJ2-5 . TRBV5-1 12 CASKLGQETQYF TGCGCCAGCAAGCTGGGTCAAGAGACCCAGTACTTC
once TRBJ2-3 . TRBV5-4 16 CASSLLGGVSTDTQYF TGTGCCAGCAGCTTGCTAGGCGGGGTTAGCACAGATACGCAGTATTTT
. TRBJ1-5 . TRBV7-8 15 CASSLVGGGNQPQHF TGTGCCAGCAGCTTAGTAGGGGGAGGGAATCAGCCCCAGCATTTT
once TRBJ2-2 . TRBV2 13 CASSESNTGELFF TGTGCCAGCAGTGAATCGAACACCGGGGAGCTGTTTTTT
. TRBJ1-2 TRBD1 TRBV11-2 17 CASSPRLRTGGREKCTF TGTGCCAGCAGCCCCCGGCTTCGGACAGGGGGGCGAGAGAAGTGCACCTTC
once TRBJ2-5 . TRBV11-2 14 CASSAQGAVETQYF TGTGCCAGCAGCGCACAAGGGGCGGTGGAGACCCAGTACTTC
. TRBJ1-1 TRBD1 TRBV5-1 15 CASSQDPATGSRAFF TGCGCCAGCAGCCAGGACCCGGCGACAGGGAGCAGAGCTTTCTTT
. TRBJ2-3 TRBD1 TRBV11-2 16 CASSLVAGQGADTQYF TGTGCCAGCAGCTTAGTAGCCGGACAGGGGGCAGATACGCAGTATTTT
once TRBJ2-5 . TRBV2 13 CASSVYGPETQYF TGTGCCAGCAGTGTATACGGGCCAGAGACCCAGTACTTC
. TRBJ2-3 . TRBV6-4 14 CASSESLYAFRKYF TGTGCCAGCAGTGAAAGTCTTTATGCGTTTCGGAAGTATTTT
. TRBJ1-5 . TRBV27 14 CASSSGTYLEPQHF TGTGCCAGCAGTTCCGGGACCTACTTAGAGCCCCAGCATTTT
. TRBJ2-7 . TRBV18 16 CASSPPSGSLTHEQYF TGTGCCAGCTCACCACCGTCAGGATCCCTTACCCACGAGCAGTACTTC
. TRBJ2-2 . TRBV5-4 12 CASSFHSGELFF TGTGCCAGCAGCTTCCATTCCGGGGAGCTGTTTTTT
. TRBJ1-4 . TRBV30 18 CAWSVPPGRTATNEKLFF TGTGCCTGGAGTGTCCCCCCCGGCAGGACTGCAACTAATGAAAAACTGTTTTTT
. TRBJ1-2 TRBD1 TRBV9 13 CASRSELQGGYTF TGTGCCAGCAGGAGTGAATTACAGGGGGGCTACACCTTC
. TRBJ2-5 . TRBV2 16 CASSELTSAGGETQYF TGTGCCAGCAGTGAATTAACTAGCGCAGGGGGGGAGACCCAGTACTTC
. TRBJ1-1 . TRBV5-4 14 CASSLDRASTEAFF TGTGCCAGCAGCTTGGACAGGGCTAGCACTGAAGCTTTCTTT
once TRBJ2-1 . TRBV11-3 15 CASSFGGRTHNEQFF TGTGCCAGCAGCTTCGGAGGGAGGACCCACAATGAGCAGTTCTTC
. TRBJ2-6 TRBD1 TRBV10-3 16 CAISRQGSSGANVLTF TGTGCCATCAGTCGACAGGGGAGCTCTGGGGCCAACGTCCTGACTTTC
. TRBJ1-1 . TRBV10-1 12 CASSETGREAFF TGCGCCAGCAGTGAAACCGGGAGAGAAGCTTTCTTT
once TRBJ1-1 . TRBV4-2 14 CASSQVTLGTEAFF TGTGCCAGCAGCCAAGTCACCCTGGGAACTGAAGCTTTCTTT
. TRBJ2-2 . TRBV9 19 CASSVEGILVTENTGELFF TGTGCCAGCAGCGTAGAGGGGATCCTAGTAACCGAGAACACCGGGGAGCTGTTTTTT
once TRBJ2-7 TRBD1 TRBV7-9 12 CASSLGQGQQYF TGTGCCAGCAGCTTGGGACAGGGGCAACAGTACTTC
. TRBJ2-5 . TRBV4-3 13 CASSLVGDGTQYF TGCGCCAGCAGCCTTGTAGGAGACGGGACCCAGTACTTC
. TRBJ2-5 . TRBV7-2 13 CASGRQAQETQYF TGTGCCAGCGGGAGACAGGCTCAGGAGACCCAGTACTTC